Presented here are 15 T cell receptor beta chains from one specimen sequenced in a study of control samples from healthy donors and cancer patients. Generated by immunoSEQ multiplex PCR, the TCRdb table keeps only in-frame clones and is missing some. The repertoire holds 130,000 to 150,000 clones, roughly 92% seen once, with 11% in the top ten. Input material: blood. The receptors here all came from a man aged 30 to 45 in good health.

This clone has a handful of counts. This chain links TRBV9 with TRBJ2-1, with TRBD2 identical over 9 bases. With 0 bases clipped from V and 5 bases from J, the junction kept 12 bases outside the gene matches. Germline V lookup: CDR1 SGDLS, CDR2 YYNGEE. This CDR3 is built from 18 residues. The CDR3 DNA reads TGTGCCAGCAGCGTAGCCCCCCAAGCGGGAGGCAGGGACAATGAGCAGTTCTTC. This gives the protein CASSVAPQAGGRDNEQFF.

The V call is TRBV19, the J call TRBJ1-2; no firm D call. The CDR3 extends over 14 amino acids. Germline CDR1 and CDR2: LNHDA and SQIVND (reference sequence). V lost 3 bases and J lost 4, with 12 bases in between. CDR3 bases: TGTGCCAGTAGTATTGTCCTCAGCACCTATGGCTACACCTTC. Translation: CASSIVLSTYGYTF. Combining the CDR3 with reference TRBV19 and TRBJ1-2 gives the whole variable domain DGGITQSPKYLFRKEGQNVTLSCEQNLNHDAMYWYRQDPGQGLRLIYYSQIVNDFQKGDIAEGYSVSREKKESFPLTVTSAQKNPTAFYLCASSIVLSTYGYTFGSGTRLTVV.

This clone has just one count. The chain recombines TRBV24-1 with TRBJ2-6; 8 nucleotides align to TRBD1. The CDR3 covers 17 residues. The germline gives CDR1 KGHDR, CDR2 SFDVKD. Trimming cost V 3 bases and J 2 bases; bases outside gene matches: 5. Written as DNA, the CDR3 is TGTGCCACCAGTGATGCAGGGGGCGTTACTGGGGCCAACGTCCTGACTTTC. Its protein product is CATSDAGGVTGANVLTF.

This chain connects TRBV6-6 to TRBJ1-1; the D gene is possibly TRBD1 (5 bases). Trimming removed 7 bases from V and 1 base from J, with 13 bases in between. This CDR3 region has 14 residues. Germline CDR1 is MNHNY and CDR2 is SVGAGI (reference sequence). CDR3 DNA sequence: TGTGCCAGCACGGAGGGGAACACGAACACTGAAGCTTTCTTT. Translating it yields CASTEGNTNTEAFF.

This chain links TRBV28 with TRBJ2-1; 8 bases line up with TRBD1. With V trimmed by 7 bases and J by 9 bases, 17 bases remained unmatched. CDR1 and CDR2 from the germline V gene are MDHEN and SYDVKM. The CDR3 is 16 amino acids. As DNA, the CDR3 is TGTGCCAGCACCCTCGAAACAGGACAGGGACTTGGTGAGCAGTTCTTC. This encodes CASTLETGQGLGEQFF.

This clone appeared a single time. The genes are TRBV11-3 and TRBJ2-1, with a tentative D call TRBD2 (7 bases). This CDR3 region has 15 residues. The V end was cut by 4 bases, the J end by 4 bases, with 14 bases between. Germline V gene data show CDR1 as SGHNT and CDR2 as YENEEA. The CDR3 loop is CASSYTRGGYNEQFF. CDR3 nucleotide sequence: TGTGCCAGCAGCTACACGAGGGGGGGTTACAATGAGCAGTTCTTC.

The chain's CDR3 is CASSLRNNEQFF. The CDR3 region has the DNA TGTGCCAGCAGTTTAAGGAACAATGAGCAGTTCTTC. The chain carries TRBV28 and TRBJ2-1; D remains unclear. The CDR3 covers 12 residues. Trimming took 2 bases from V and 5 from J, leaving 4 bases between them. Germline lookup yields CDR1 MDHEN and CDR2 SYDVKM.

V usage is TRBV28 and J usage is TRBJ1-2; D gene uncertain. V was pared by 4 bases and J by 2 bases, with 14 bases between. There are 15 residues in the CDR3. Germline CDR1 and CDR2: MDHEN and SYDVKM. The CDR3 DNA is TGTGCCAGCAGTTATGGACGGAAAAAAAACTATGGCTACACCTTC. Protein product: CASSYGRKKNYGYTF.

CDR3 coding DNA: TGTGCCAGCAGTACCCGACAGGGGGCAGATACGCAGTATTTT. It encodes CASSTRQGADTQYF. V is TRBV25-1 and J is TRBJ2-3; 9 bases align to TRBD1. CDR1 and CDR2 (germline): MGHDK, SYGVNS. This CDR3 is built from 14 residues. The junction had 4 bases not matched to a gene; V was cut back by 5 bases and J by 4 bases.

The chain is built from TRBV6-5 and TRBJ2-7; unclear D gene. The V and J ends lost 5 bases and 1 base respectively, with 9 bases between them. The CDR3 is made up of 13 amino acids. CDR1 is MNHEY and CDR2 is SVGAGI in the germline V gene. In DNA form, the CDR3 reads TGTGCCAGCAGTAGACGCGAATCCTACGAGCAGTACTTC. Amino acid sequence: CASSRRESYEQYF.

The rearrangement joins TRBV28 to TRBJ2-1; 12 positions match TRBD2. Germline V gives CDR1 MDHEN, CDR2 SYDVKM. The CDR3 is made up of 17 amino acids. Trimming at V came to 4 bases and at J to 9 bases, leaving 13 bases not matched to a gene. In DNA, the CDR3 is TGTGCCAGCAGTTCCATAGGCCTAGCGGGAGGGCCCGGTGAGCAGTTCTTC. It specifies CASSSIGLAGGPGEQFF.

This clone was seen just once. V is TRBV13 and J is TRBJ2-7; weak D call: TRBD1 (6 bases). The CDR3 sequence is 17 residues long. Germline lookup yields CDR1 PRHDT and CDR2 FYEKMQ (reference sequence). The V end was cut by 2 bases, the J end by 0 bases, with 17 bases between. CDR3: CASSLWRPGVSSYEQYF. In DNA, the CDR3 is TGTGCCAGCAGCTTATGGAGGCCAGGGGTATCCTCCTACGAGCAGTACTTC.

V is TRBV10-3 and J is TRBJ2-4; TRBD2 is a possible D gene (6 bases). V lost 3 bases to trimming and J lost 7 bases, with 16 bases between them. Germline CDR1 reads ENHRY; CDR2 reads SYGVKD. CDR3 length equals 15 residues. Here the CDR3 reads CAISDRGTEGNIQYF. The CDR3 DNA reads TGTGCCATCAGTGACCGGGGGACCGAGGGGAACATTCAGTACTTC.

This chain joins TRBV6-5 and TRBJ1-3; 7 positions match TRBD1. Germline CDR1 MNHEY, CDR2 SVGAGI. J lost 2 bases, V lost 8 bases, and 6 bases had no gene match. This CDR3 is built from 14 residues. CDR3 region: CASGKTGAGNTIYF. The CDR3, as DNA: TGTGCCAGCGGAAAAACAGGGGCTGGAAACACCATATATTTT.

The J gene is TRBJ2-7, the V gene TRBV27; 7 positions match TRBD1. Germline values: CDR1 MNHEY, CDR2 SMNVEV (reference sequence). The CDR3 sequence is 13 residues long. V trimming: 3 bases; J trimming: 1 base; junction bases outside the gene matches: 0. The CDR3 DNA reads TGTGCCAGCAGTTTGACAGGGTCCTACGAGCAGTACTTC. Its protein is CASSLTGSYEQYF.